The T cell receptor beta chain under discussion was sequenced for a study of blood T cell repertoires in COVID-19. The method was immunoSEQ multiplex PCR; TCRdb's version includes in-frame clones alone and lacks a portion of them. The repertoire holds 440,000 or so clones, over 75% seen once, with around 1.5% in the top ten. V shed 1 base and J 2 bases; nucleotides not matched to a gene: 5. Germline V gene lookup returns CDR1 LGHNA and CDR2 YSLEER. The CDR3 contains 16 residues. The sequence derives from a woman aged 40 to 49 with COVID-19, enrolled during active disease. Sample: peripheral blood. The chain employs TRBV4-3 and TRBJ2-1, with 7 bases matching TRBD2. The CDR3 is CASSQVGGGTYNEQFF. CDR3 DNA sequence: TGCGCCAGCAGCCAAGTGGGCGGGGGTACCTACAATGAGCAGTTCTTC.